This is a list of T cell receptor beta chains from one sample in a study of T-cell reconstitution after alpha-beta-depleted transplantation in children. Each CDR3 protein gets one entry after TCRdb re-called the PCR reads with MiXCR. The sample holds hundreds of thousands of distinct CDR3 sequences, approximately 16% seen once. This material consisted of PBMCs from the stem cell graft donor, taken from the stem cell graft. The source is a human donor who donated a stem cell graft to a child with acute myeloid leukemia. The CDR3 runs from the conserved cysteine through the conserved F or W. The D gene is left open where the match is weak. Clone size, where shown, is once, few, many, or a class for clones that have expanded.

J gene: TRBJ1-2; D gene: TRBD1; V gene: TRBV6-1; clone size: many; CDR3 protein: CASRPRDRELGGYTF; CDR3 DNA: TGTGCCAGCAGACCCCGGGACAGGGAACTTGGGGGCTACACCTTC
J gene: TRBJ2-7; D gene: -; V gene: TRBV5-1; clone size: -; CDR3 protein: CASSATGTQSSYEQYF; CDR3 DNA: TGCGCCAGCAGCGCTACCGGGACTCAGAGCTCCTACGAGCAGTACTTC
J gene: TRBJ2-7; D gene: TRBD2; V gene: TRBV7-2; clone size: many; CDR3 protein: CASSAVAGIYEQYF; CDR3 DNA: TGTGCCAGCAGCGCCGTAGCGGGGATTTACGAGCAGTACTTC
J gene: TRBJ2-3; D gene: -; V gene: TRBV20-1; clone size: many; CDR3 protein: CSASRDNRPDTQYF; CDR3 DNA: TGCAGTGCTAGTAGGGACAATCGGCCAGATACGCAGTATTTT
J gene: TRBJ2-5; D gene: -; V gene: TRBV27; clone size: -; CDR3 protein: CASSSWDNQETQYF; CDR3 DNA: TGTGCCAGCAGTAGCTGGGACAACCAAGAGACCCAGTACTTC
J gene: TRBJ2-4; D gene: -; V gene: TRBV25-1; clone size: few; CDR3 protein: CASSEYFPIDSVAKNIQYF; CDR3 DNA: TGTGCCAGCAGTGAATATTTTCCGATTGACAGCGTAGCCAAAAACATTCAGTACTTC
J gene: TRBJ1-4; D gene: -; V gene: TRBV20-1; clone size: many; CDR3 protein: CSVGLYNEKLFF; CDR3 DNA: TGCAGCGTGGGACTCTATAATGAAAAACTGTTTTTT
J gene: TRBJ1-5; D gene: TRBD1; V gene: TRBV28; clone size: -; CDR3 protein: CASSLTGQGVGQPQHF; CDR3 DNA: TGTGCCAGCAGTCTCACGGGACAGGGGGTAGGTCAGCCCCAGCATTTT
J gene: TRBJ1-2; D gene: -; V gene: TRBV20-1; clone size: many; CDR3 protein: CSASGVGYTF; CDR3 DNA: TGCAGTGCCTCAGGGGTCGGCTACACCTTC
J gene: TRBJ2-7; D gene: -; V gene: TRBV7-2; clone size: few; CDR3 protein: CASSAAGGEQYF; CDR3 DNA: TGTGCCAGCAGCGCCGCAGGAGGCGAGCAGTACTTC
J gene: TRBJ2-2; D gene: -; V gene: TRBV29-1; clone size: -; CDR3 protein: CSVATGTHTGEPFF; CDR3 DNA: -
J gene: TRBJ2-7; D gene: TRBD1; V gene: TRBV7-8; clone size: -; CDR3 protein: CASSLTTGNPYYEQYF; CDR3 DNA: TGTGCCAGCAGCTTGACGACAGGGAATCCCTACTACGAGCAGTACTTC
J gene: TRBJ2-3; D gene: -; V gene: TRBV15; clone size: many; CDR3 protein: CATSRRRGIDTQYF; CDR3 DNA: TGTGCCACCAGCAGAAGGCGGGGCATAGATACGCAGTATTTT
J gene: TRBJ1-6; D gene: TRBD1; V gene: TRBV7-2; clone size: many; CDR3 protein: CASSLAGTGGSPLHF; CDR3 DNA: TGTGCCAGCAGCCTAGCCGGGACAGGAGGATCACCCCTCCACTTT
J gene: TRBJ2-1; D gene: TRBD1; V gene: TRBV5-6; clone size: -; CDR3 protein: CASSFGTGGFPEQFF; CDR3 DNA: TGTGCCAGCAGCTTTGGGACAGGGGGTTTTCCTGAGCAGTTCTTC
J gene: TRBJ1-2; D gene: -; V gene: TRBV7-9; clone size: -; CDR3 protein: CASARFGYGYTF; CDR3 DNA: TGTGCCAGCGCCAGATTCGGATATGGCTACACCTTC